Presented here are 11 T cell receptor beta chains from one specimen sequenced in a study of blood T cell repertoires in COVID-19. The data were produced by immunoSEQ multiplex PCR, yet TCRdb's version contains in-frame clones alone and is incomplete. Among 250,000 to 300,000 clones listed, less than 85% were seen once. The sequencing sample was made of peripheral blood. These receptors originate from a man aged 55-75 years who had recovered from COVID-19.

Here the CDR3 reads CASSQPPEAEQYF. The CDR3 nucleotides read TGCGCCAGCAGCCAACCCCCGGAGGCAGAACAGTACTTC. This chain links TRBV4-1 with TRBJ2-7; D may be TRBD2 (5 bases). In germline, CDR1 is MGHRA, CDR2 YSYEKL. V lost 2 bases, J lost 10 bases, and 15 bases lay in between. This CDR3 comprises 13 residues.

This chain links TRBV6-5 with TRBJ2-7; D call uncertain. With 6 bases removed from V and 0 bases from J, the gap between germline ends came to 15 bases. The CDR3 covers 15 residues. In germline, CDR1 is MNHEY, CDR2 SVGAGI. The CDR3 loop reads CASSPPGSRSYEQYF. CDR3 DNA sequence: TGTGCCAGCAGCCCCCCGGGTAGTCGCTCCTACGAGCAGTACTTC.

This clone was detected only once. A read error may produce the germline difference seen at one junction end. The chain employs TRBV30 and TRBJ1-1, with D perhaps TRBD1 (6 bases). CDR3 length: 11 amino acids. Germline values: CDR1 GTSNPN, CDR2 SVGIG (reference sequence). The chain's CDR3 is CAWSVAGVRIF. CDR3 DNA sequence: TGTGCCTGGAGTGTGGCAGGGGTTAGAATCTTT.

The CDR3 sequence: CSVDTSGPDTQYF. The CDR3 DNA sequence: TGCAGCGTTGATACTAGCGGGCCAGATACGCAGTATTTT. The chain uses TRBV29-1 and TRBJ2-3; 9 nucleotides line up with TRBD2. The germline V gene has CDR1 SQVTM and CDR2 ANQGSEA. The CDR3 consists of 13 residues. Germline trimming cut 3 bases from V and 4 bases from J; bases unmatched to any gene: 2.

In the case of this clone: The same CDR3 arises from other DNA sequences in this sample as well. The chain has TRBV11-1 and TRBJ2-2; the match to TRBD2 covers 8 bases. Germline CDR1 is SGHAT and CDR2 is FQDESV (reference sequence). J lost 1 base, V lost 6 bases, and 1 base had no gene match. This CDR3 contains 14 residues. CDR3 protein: CASRAGGNTGELFF. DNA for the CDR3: TGTGCCAGCAGGGCGGGAGGGAACACCGGGGAGCTGTTTTTT.

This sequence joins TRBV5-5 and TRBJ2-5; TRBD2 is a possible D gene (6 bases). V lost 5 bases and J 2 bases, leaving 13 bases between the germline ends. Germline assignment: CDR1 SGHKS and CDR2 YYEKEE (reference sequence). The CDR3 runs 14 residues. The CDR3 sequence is CASSPLATQETQYF. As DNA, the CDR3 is TGTGCCAGCAGTCCCCTAGCGACTCAAGAGACCCAGTACTTC.

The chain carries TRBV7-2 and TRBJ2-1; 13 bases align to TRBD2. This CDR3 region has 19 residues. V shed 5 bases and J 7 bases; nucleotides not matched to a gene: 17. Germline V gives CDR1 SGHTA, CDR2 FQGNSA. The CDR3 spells CASSLSPSRLAGGRNEQFF. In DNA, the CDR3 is TGTGCCAGCAGCCTCTCCCCCTCAAGACTAGCGGGGGGTCGGAATGAGCAGTTCTTC.

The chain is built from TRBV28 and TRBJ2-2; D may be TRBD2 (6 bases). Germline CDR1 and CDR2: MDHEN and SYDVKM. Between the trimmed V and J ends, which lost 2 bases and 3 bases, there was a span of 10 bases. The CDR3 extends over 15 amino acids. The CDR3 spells CASSLGGVYTGELFF. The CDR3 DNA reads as TGTGCCAGCAGTTTAGGAGGGGTCTACACCGGGGAGCTGTTTTTT.

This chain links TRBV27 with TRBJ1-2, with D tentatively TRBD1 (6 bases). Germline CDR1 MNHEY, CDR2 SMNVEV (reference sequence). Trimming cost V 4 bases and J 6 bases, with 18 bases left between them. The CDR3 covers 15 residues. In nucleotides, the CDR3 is TGTGCCAGCAGTTCTACCCGAACAGGGAAGAATGGCTACACCTTC. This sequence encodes CASSSTRTGKNGYTF.

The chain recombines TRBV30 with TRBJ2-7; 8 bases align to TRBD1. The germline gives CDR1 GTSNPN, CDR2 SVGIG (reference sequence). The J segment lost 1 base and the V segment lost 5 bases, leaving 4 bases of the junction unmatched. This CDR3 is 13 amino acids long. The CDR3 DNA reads TGTGCCTGGCGGACAGGGCGATCCTACGAGCAGTACTTC. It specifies CAWRTGRSYEQYF. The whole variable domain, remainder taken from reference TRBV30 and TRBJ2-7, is SQTIHQWPATLVQPVGSPLSLECTVEGTSNPNLYWYRQAAGRGLQLLFYSVGIGQISSEVPQNLSASRPQDRQFILSSKKLLLSDSGFYLCAWRTGRSYEQYFGPGTRLTVT.

CDR3 residues: CASSSQARQGLSEQYF. In nucleotides, the CDR3 is TGCGCCAGCAGCTCCCAAGCCCGACAGGGTTTAAGCGAGCAGTACTTC. The chain employs TRBV5-1 and TRBJ2-7, with 7 bases matching TRBD1. This CDR3 is 16 amino acids long. J gave up 6 bases and V 3 bases, and 15 bases lay outside the gene matches. The germline CDR1 and CDR2 sequences are SGHRS and YFSETQ.